The 28 T cell receptor beta chains below come from one sample, sequenced in a study of T cell responses to AZD1222 COVID-19 vaccine. The method was immunoSEQ multiplex PCR; TCRdb's version includes in-frame clones alone and lacks a portion of them. Here the sample spans 150,000 to 200,000 clones, 75% to 90% being singletons. Sequenced material: peripheral blood, taken on day 0 of MenACWY control vaccination. Receptors were obtained from an adult in good health.

The V and J genes are TRBV9 and TRBJ2-1, with 8 bases aligning to TRBD2. This CDR3 region has 17 residues. Germline V gene lookup returns CDR1 SGDLS and CDR2 YYNGEE. Trimming at V came to 3 bases and at J to 3 bases, leaving 11 bases not matched to a gene. In nucleotides, the CDR3 is TGTGCCAGCAGCGCACGGGCTAGGACTAGCAGCTACAATGAGCAGTTCTTC. It specifies CASSARARTSSYNEQFF.

This clone showed up just once. The rearrangement links TRBV18 to TRBJ2-1, with TRBD2 matching over 14 bases. V shed 3 bases, J shed 8 bases, and the junction held 3 bases outside the gene matches. The CDR3 loop spans 15 amino acids. Germline CDR1 reads KGHSH; CDR2 reads LQKENI. This CDR3 reads CASSPGLAGVDEQFF. Here the CDR3 DNA reads TGTGCCAGCTCACCGGGACTAGCGGGAGTAGATGAGCAGTTCTTC. Filled out from reference TRBV18 and TRBJ2-1, the complete variable domain reads NAGVMQNPRHLVRRRGQEARLRCSPMKGHSHVYWYRQLPEEGLKFMVYLQKENIIDESGMPKERFSAEFPKEGPSILRIQQVVRGDSAAYFCASSPGLAGVDEQFFGPGTRLTVL.

The chain couples TRBV12-3 or TRBV12-4 to TRBJ1-6; D ambiguous. The CDR3 extends over 13 amino acids. Trimming took off 6 bases at V and 7 bases at J, with 10 bases between the two ends. CDR3 region: CASSPYLNSPLHF. The CDR3 nucleotides read TGTGCCAGCAGCCCTTACTTGAATTCACCCCTCCACTTT.

The chain couples TRBV5-1 to TRBJ2-1, with D possibly matching TRBD2 (5 bases). The V end lost 3 bases, the J end lost 7 bases, and 14 bases lay between the germline ends. CDR1 and CDR2 (germline): SGHRS, YFSETQ. CDR3 length: 14 amino acids. The CDR3 region has the DNA TGCGCCAGCAGCTCCCCCCCGGACTTTAATGAGCAGTTCTTC. Encoded protein: CASSSPPDFNEQFF.

The rearrangement uses TRBV6-2 or TRBV6-3 and TRBJ2-5, with D perhaps given as TRBD1 or TRBD2 (5 bases each). Germline CDR1 and CDR2: MNHEY and SVGEGT. The CDR3 loop spans 15 amino acids. Trimming pared 0 bases from V and 10 bases from J, leaving 18 bases between. In DNA, the CDR3 is TGTGCCAGCAGTTACTCGTCCCATTTAATGGGGGACCAGTACTTC. Amino acids: CASSYSSHLMGDQYF.

The rearrangement links TRBV5-1 to TRBJ2-7; D not resolved. The CDR3 is 14 amino acids. Trimming removed 0 bases at V and 0 bases at J, with 7 bases between. Germline CDR1 SGHRS, CDR2 YFSETQ. DNA of the CDR3: TGCGCCAGCAGCTTGGATCTTAGCTCCTACGAGCAGTACTTC. It yields the protein CASSLDLSSYEQYF.

The J gene is TRBJ2-7, the V gene TRBV10-3; D is uncertain. The germline gives CDR1 ENHRY, CDR2 SYGVKD. The CDR3 runs 11 residues. Trimming removed 11 bases from V and 2 bases from J, with 10 bases in between. The DNA for the CDR3 is TGTGCCTCAGGCGAGCCCTACGAGCAGTACTTC. This sequence encodes CASGEPYEQYF.

In its sample, this clone was seen once. This chain joins TRBV19 and TRBJ2-1; perhaps TRBD1 as D (8 bases). Germline V gene lookup returns CDR1 LNHDA and CDR2 SQIVND (reference sequence). V dropped 4 bases and J dropped 7 bases, with 17 bases sitting between them. The CDR3 length is 15 residues. This CDR3 reads CASSNGQGGGNEQFF. The CDR3 nucleotides are TGTGCCAGTAGTAACGGACAGGGAGGGGGAAATGAGCAGTTCTTC. Looking up the rest from reference TRBV19 and TRBJ2-1 gives the full variable domain: DGGITQSPKYLFRKEGQNVTLSCEQNLNHDAMYWYRQDPGQGLRLIYYSQIVNDFQKGDIAEGYSVSREKKESFPLTVTSAQKNPTAFYLCASSNGQGGGNEQFFGPGTRLTVL.

J is TRBJ1-3 and V is TRBV7-9, with D tentatively TRBD1 (5 bases). The CDR3 length is 12 residues. From germline, CDR1 is SEHNR and CDR2 FQNEAQ (reference sequence). V was trimmed by 3 bases and J by 9 bases, leaving 9 bases between them. The CDR3 loop reads CASSFAGGTIYF. DNA of the CDR3: TGTGCCAGCAGCTTTGCCGGGGGCACCATATATTTT.

A note on this clone: Other DNA sequences within the sample encode an identical CDR3. V and J are TRBV7-9 and TRBJ1-1; no clear D. Germline CDR1 and CDR2: SEHNR and FQNEAQ (reference sequence). The CDR3 spans 13 residues. Trimming removed 3 bases at V and 5 bases at J, with 10 bases between. This chain's CDR3 is CASSLNSGTEAFF. The CDR3 coding sequence is TGTGCCAGCAGCTTGAACAGCGGAACTGAAGCTTTCTTT.

The chain joins TRBV4-2 to TRBJ1-2; perhaps TRBD1 as D (5 bases). There are 13 residues in the CDR3. Germline CDR1 reads LGHNA; CDR2 reads YNFKEQ. V was shortened by 3 bases and J by 4 bases, with 9 bases between the two germline ends. CDR3 nucleotide sequence: TGTGCCAGCAGCCACGGGGGTGCCTATGGCTACACCTTC. As protein: CASSHGGAYGYTF.

This clone was counted once. The CDR3 region has the DNA TGTGCCAGCAGTGATACAGGGCACCTTAACTATGGCTACACCTTC. Translation: CASSDTGHLNYGYTF. The chain employs TRBV28 and TRBJ1-2; D perhaps matches TRBD1 (6 bases). The germline gives CDR1 MDHEN, CDR2 SYDVKM. V lost 5 bases and J 1 base, leaving 14 bases between the germline ends. The CDR3 totals 15 residues.

This clone was observed a handful of times. The J gene is TRBJ1-1, the V gene TRBV6-6; D might be TRBD1 (6 bases). V shed 5 bases and J shed 7 bases, with 14 bases lying between them. The CDR3 consists of 13 residues. Germline V gene sequence: CDR1 MNHNY, CDR2 SVGAGI (reference sequence). CDR3 DNA: TGTGCCAGCAGTAGGGGGGGGCCTGTTGAAGCTTTCTTT. Translation gives CASSRGGPVEAFF.

The chain links TRBV24-1 to TRBJ1-3; D not certain. Trimming left V 4 bases short and J 4 bases short, with 10 bases between. The CDR3 spans 14 residues. Germline CDR1 KGHDR, CDR2 SFDVKD. The CDR3 sequence: CATSDPLQGNTIYF. The DNA for the CDR3 is TGTGCCACCAGTGACCCTCTCCAGGGAAACACCATATATTTT.

The rearrangement joins TRBV30 to TRBJ2-2; 10 bases fit TRBD1. There are 19 residues in the CDR3. Germline trimming cut 1 base from V and 4 bases from J; bases unmatched to any gene: 15. The germline V gene has CDR1 GTSNPN and CDR2 SVGIG (reference sequence). The chain's CDR3 is CAWSDEGTGAISFTGELFF. DNA for the CDR3: TGTGCCTGGAGTGATGAAGGGACAGGGGCTATCTCCTTCACCGGGGAGCTGTTTTTT.

This CDR3 reads CASRLAGEETQYF. DNA of the CDR3: TGTGCCAGCCGACTAGCGGGAGAAGAGACCCAGTACTTC. This chain uses TRBV28 with TRBJ2-5; 12 bases match TRBD2. V was clipped by 8 bases and J by 3 bases; unmatched bases: 1. Per germline, CDR1 MDHEN and CDR2 SYDVKM. The CDR3 length is 13 residues.

Written as DNA, the CDR3 is TGTGCCAGCAGCAAGTTTCAGGGGGCTGAGACTGAAGCTTTCTTT. Translated, it gives CASSKFQGAETEAFF. The V and J genes are TRBV2 and TRBJ1-1; 8 nucleotides agree with TRBD1. Per germline, CDR1 SNHLY and CDR2 FYNNEI. The CDR3 has 15 amino acids. V lost 6 bases to trimming and J lost 5 bases; unmatched junction nucleotides: 11. Full variable domain (missing parts from reference TRBV2 and TRBJ1-1): EPEVTQTPSHQVTQMGQEVILRCVPISNHLYFYWYRQILGQKVEFLVSFYNNEISEKSEIFDDQFSVERPDGSNFTLKIRSTKLEDSAMYFCASSKFQGAETEAFFGQGTRLTVV.

The chain recombines TRBV4-3 with TRBJ2-7; D is ambiguous. The CDR3 sequence is 14 residues long. The germline gives CDR1 LGHNA, CDR2 YSLEER. The V end was cut by 0 bases, the J end by 5 bases, with 11 bases between. In DNA, the CDR3 is TGCGCCAGCAGCCAAGAATTGGATAGCCACGAGCAGTACTTC. Translation gives CASSQELDSHEQYF.

As for this clone: The same CDR3 also results from other DNA sequences found in this sample. The chain's CDR3 is CAWAGQGNSPLHF. The CDR3 DNA follows: TGTGCCTGGGCGGGACAGGGGAATTCACCCCTCCACTTT. The chain uses TRBV30 and TRBJ1-6, with 10 bases identical to TRBD1. Trimming removed 5 bases from V and 7 bases from J; junction bases left unmatched: 2. Germline V gene data show CDR1 as GTSNPN and CDR2 as SVGIG (reference sequence). The CDR3 runs 13 residues. The full variable domain, rest sourced from reference TRBV30 and TRBJ1-6, is SQTIHQWPATLVQPVGSPLSLECTVEGTSNPNLYWYRQAAGRGLQLLFYSVGIGQISSEVPQNLSASRPQDRQFILSSKKLLLSDSGFYLCAWAGQGNSPLHFGNGTRLTVT.

This chain joins TRBV5-1 and TRBJ2-1; 14 nucleotides align to TRBD2. Germline trimming cut 1 base from V and 7 bases from J; bases unmatched to any gene: 7. The CDR3 has 17 amino acids. Germline V CDR1 and CDR2: SGHRS, YFSETQ. Written as DNA, the CDR3 is TGCGCCAGCAGCTTGCCGAAGACTAGCGGGAGGGCTAATGAGCAGTTCTTC. Translated: CASSLPKTSGRANEQFF.

The V and J genes are TRBV28 and TRBJ1-4; D is possibly TRBD1 (5 bases). Trimming left V 2 bases short and J 10 bases short, with 14 bases between. The CDR3 sequence is 14 residues long. CDR1 is MDHEN and CDR2 is SYDVKM in the germline V gene. CDR3 sequence (DNA): TGTGCCAGCAGTTTAGACGGACGGGGGAGAAAACTGTTTTTT. Residues: CASSLDGRGRKLFF.

Only a few counts were recorded for this clone. CDR3 nucleotide sequence: TGTGCCTGGAGTGTAGGGAGCCACTCCTACGAGCAGTACTTC. It codes for CAWSVGSHSYEQYF. This chain links TRBV30 with TRBJ2-7; perhaps TRBD2 as D (5 bases). Germline-derived CDR1 and CDR2 are GTSNPN and SVGIG (reference sequence). With 0 bases removed from V and 0 bases from J, the gap between germline ends came to 9 bases. The CDR3 extends over 14 amino acids.

The rearrangement joins TRBV7-9 to TRBJ2-1; TRBD2 aligns across 12 bases. The germline CDR1 and CDR2 sequences are SEHNR and FQNEAQ (reference sequence). Losses at the gene ends were 4 bases for V and 9 bases for J; bases not matched to a gene: 4. The CDR3 has 14 amino acids. CDR3 bases: TGTGCCAGCAGCTCGGGACTAGCGGGCGGTGAGCAGTTCTTC. This codes for CASSSGLAGGEQFF. The complete variable domain, with remaining parts taken from reference TRBV7-9 and TRBJ2-1, reads DTGVSQNPRHKITKRGQNVTFRCDPISEHNRLYWYRQTLGQGPEFLTYFQNEAQLEKSRLLSDRFSAERPKGSFSTLEIQRTEQGDSAMYLCASSSGLAGGEQFFGPGTRLTVL.

The gene calls are TRBV7-9 and TRBJ2-7; 9 nucleotides line up with TRBD2. V lost 1 base and J lost 2; bases outside the gene matches: 3. The CDR3 has 15 amino acids. Germline V gene data show CDR1 as SEHNR and CDR2 as FQNEAQ (reference sequence). CDR3 loop: CASSLGLAGTYEQYF. The CDR3 nucleotides read TGTGCCAGCAGCTTAGGGCTAGCGGGAACCTACGAGCAGTACTTC. Full variable domain (remainder filled in from reference TRBV7-9 and TRBJ2-7): DTGVSQNPRHKITKRGQNVTFRCDPISEHNRLYWYRQTLGQGPEFLTYFQNEAQLEKSRLLSDRFSAERPKGSFSTLEIQRTEQGDSAMYLCASSLGLAGTYEQYFGPGTRLTVT.

The rearrangement joins TRBV6-5 to TRBJ2-1, with a possible D match to TRBD2 (6 bases). The CDR3 has 14 amino acids. The V gene's germline CDR1 is MNHEY and CDR2 SVGAGI. Trimming cost V 6 bases and J 5 bases, with 14 bases left between them. The CDR3 loop reads CASRTSSANNEQFF. As DNA, the CDR3 is TGTGCCAGCAGGACATCTAGCGCGAACAATGAGCAGTTCTTC.

The genes are TRBV19 and TRBJ1-1; 10 bases fit TRBD1. The CDR3 contains 15 residues. The V gene end was trimmed by 3 bases and the J gene end by 6 bases; junction bases not matched to a gene: 7. CDR1 and CDR2 (germline): LNHDA, SQIVND (reference sequence). This CDR3 reads CASSMGDRGSAEAFF. CDR3 coding DNA: TGTGCCAGTAGTATGGGGGACAGGGGATCCGCTGAAGCTTTCTTT.

The genes are TRBV9 and TRBJ1-3; possible D gene TRBD1, 5 bases. Per the germline V gene, CDR1 is SGDLS and CDR2 is YYNGEE. This CDR3 spans 16 amino acids. Trimming stripped 4 bases from V and 1 base from J, with 15 bases between. The DNA for the CDR3 is TGTGCCAGCAGCCCGCCCCAGGGTACTTCTGGAAACACCATATATTTT. It is translated as CASSPPQGTSGNTIYF.

This sequence joins TRBV5-1 and TRBJ1-5; no definite D call. This CDR3 comprises 13 residues. From germline, CDR1 is SGHRS and CDR2 YFSETQ. V was clipped by 2 bases and J by 7 bases, with 10 bases between them. The CDR3 DNA reads as TGCGCCAGCAGCTTACGGGGAGCCCAGCCCCAGCATTTT. Encoded protein: CASSLRGAQPQHF.